This T cell receptor (beta chain) was retrieved from a study of blood T cell repertoires in COVID-19. Study-wide background: The study drew acute and convalescent COVID-19 samples from the United States, Italy and Spain. PBMCs, B-cell-depleted T cells, or T cells were the source of the cDNA or gDNA that made up the material.

Per the original methods: For nucleated cells, counts were estimated from reference gene primer amplification. Clones were read by immunoSEQ multiplex PCR, and TCRdb kept only the in-frame ones, dropping some. That table is the source of V, J and clone size, and D and trimming were worked out from the DNA. The sample contains fewer than 65,000 clones, roughly 85% of which appear only once. The germline V gene has CDR1 SQVTM and CDR2 ANQGSEA. CDR3 size: 13 residues. V lost 4 bases and J lost 1; bases outside the gene matches: 4. This chain joins TRBV29-1 and TRBJ2-7, with TRBD1 identical over 7 bases. Sequencing input: peripheral blood. This clonotype was obtained from a human donor in a cohort sampled during active COVID-19. As DNA, the CDR3 is TGCAGCGTTGTGGGACAGAAATCCTACGAGCAGTACTTC. This sequence encodes CSVVGQKSYEQYF.